This TCR beta chain is from a study of cytomegalovirus exposure and HLA in healthy donors. Across the whole study: Earlier results showed almost 120 million unique TCR beta sequences derived from approximately 170 million T cells. Early released data comprised 75 million to 100 million unique TCRs from HLA-typed donors.

Broader study findings: Serostatus for CMV was the only available immune exposure information. In an earlier analysis, most TCR beta V segments were productive about 87% or about 30% of the time.

Points on this clone: Its antigen is still unknown.

PCR primers comprised 60 Vbeta and 13 Jbeta primers. Libraries were prepared by immunoSEQ multiplex PCR; TCRdb keeps only in-frame clonotypes and omits some of them. The sample lists about 150,000 clones; 65% to 85% were seen once. Germline CDR1 SEHNR, CDR2 FQNEAQ (reference sequence). V was pared by 1 base and J by 6 bases, with 3 bases of the junction left unmatched. The CDR3 is made up of 14 amino acids. Sequencing used PBMCs. J is TRBJ1-2 and V is TRBV7-9; 9 positions agree with TRBD1. This receptor was identified in a man between 18 and 29 years old in good health and CMV-seronegative. The CDR3 DNA is TGTGCCAGCAGCTTAGTGGGGACAGGGCATGGCTACACCTTC. Translating it yields CASSLVGTGHGYTF.